This T cell receptor (beta chain) was captured by sequencing in a study of blood T cells in healthy people across ages. Study-level background: About one barcoded beta molecule was captured per two T cells (by template switching). Whole-study findings and limits: Estimated diversity across one million T cells was deemed an underestimate. Significant beta diversity loss was already apparent by age roughly 40, declining roughly linearly.

This clonotype turned up a few times. What it binds is unknown. A sample-barcoded 5' primer and a J-beta primer mix were used in a second PCR of roughly 6 to 11 cycles. Any given sample supplied a minimum of 3 million CDR3-containing paired-end reads. TCRdb ran MiXCR on the 5' RACE reads and lists one entry per CDR3 protein. This table holds 1.5 million to 2 million distinct CDR3 sequences, under 30% found once. Per the germline V gene, CDR1 is DFQATT and CDR2 is SNEGSKA (reference sequence). Trimming took off 1 base at V and 0 bases at J, with 13 bases between the two ends. The CDR3 contains 15 residues.

The sequence was collected from a young woman in good health. The sequencing sample was made of blood. The rearrangement links TRBV20-1 to TRBJ2-7, with D perhaps matching TRBD1 or TRBD2 (5 bases each). This CDR3 reads CSARAPGTVSYEQYF. CDR3 coding DNA: TGCAGTGCTAGAGCTCCAGGGACCGTCTCCTACGAGCAGTACTTC.